What follows are 16 T cell receptor beta chains derived from one specimen sequenced in a study of blood T cells in healthy people across ages. A second PCR of about 6 to 12 cycles used a sample-barcoded 5' primer and a J-beta primer mix. TCRdb itself ran the 5' RACE reads through MiXCR, one entry per CDR3 protein. The profile shows 600,000 or so distinct CDR3 sequences, roughly 30% of them singletons. Material: blood. The receptors derive from a woman older than 75 in good health.

This clonotype was recorded many times. The CDR3 here is CASSSFGARAFF. The DNA for the CDR3 is TGTGCCAGCAGTTCCTTTGGGGCGAGAGCTTTCTTT. The chain is built from TRBV27 and TRBJ1-1, with D possibly matching TRBD1 (5 bases). CDR1 MNHEY and CDR2 SMNVEV come from the germline V gene (reference sequence). The CDR3 consists of 12 residues. The V end lost 4 bases, the J end lost 10 bases, and 13 bases lay between the germline ends.

The J gene is TRBJ2-5, the V gene TRBV7-2; 7 nucleotides align to TRBD2. The junction had 15 bases not matched to a gene; V was cut back by 5 bases and J by 0 bases. CDR3 length: 18 amino acids. Germline CDR1 is SGHTA and CDR2 is FQGNSA. CDR3 sequence: CASSPEPRLAPYQETQYF. The CDR3 nucleotides read TGTGCCAGCAGCCCCGAACCCCGACTAGCTCCGTACCAAGAGACCCAGTACTTC.

This chain links TRBV6-6 with TRBJ1-3; possibly TRBD1 for D (5 bases). Germline V gives CDR1 MNHNY, CDR2 SVGAGI (reference sequence). Trimming cost V 0 bases and J 4 bases, with 7 bases left between them. This CDR3 is built from 14 residues. CDR3 nucleotides: TGTGCCAGCAGTTACTCGCCAGGGGGAAACACCATATATTTT. Translating gives CASSYSPGGNTIYF.

The CDR3, as DNA: TGTGCCAGCAGCTTAAGGATCTCAGGCACGACACTGAGCAATCAGCCCCAGCATTTT. Translated: CASSLRISGTTLSNQPQHF. V gene TRBV7-9 combines with J gene TRBJ1-5, with D unclear. The length of the CDR3 is 19 residues. Trimming removed 2 bases at V and 1 base at J, with 21 bases between. Germline assignment: CDR1 SEHNR and CDR2 FQNEAQ (reference sequence). Full variable domain (missing parts from reference TRBV7-9 and TRBJ1-5): DTGVSQNPRHKITKRGQNVTFRCDPISEHNRLYWYRQTLGQGPEFLTYFQNEAQLEKSRLLSDRFSAERPKGSFSTLEIQRTEQGDSAMYLCASSLRISGTTLSNQPQHFGDGTRLSIL.

On this clonotype itself: At one end the junction does not follow the germline gene, possibly because of a read error. V is TRBV15 and J is TRBJ1-4; a possible D gene is TRBD1 (6 bases). Germline V gene data show CDR1 as LNHNV and CDR2 as YYDKDF (reference sequence). The CDR3 consists of 16 residues. The CDR3 spells CDTSSWGLGGNEKLFF. Written as DNA, the CDR3 is TGTGACACCAGCAGTTGGGGCCTAGGGGGTAATGAAAAACTGTTTTTT.

This clonotype was counted a few times. CDR3: CASSPLAGGHHEQYF. CDR3 DNA: TGTGCCAGCAGCCCTCTAGCGGGGGGGCACCATGAGCAGTACTTC. J is TRBJ2-7 and V is TRBV7-8; 12 nucleotides line up with TRBD2. In germline, CDR1 is SGHVS, CDR2 FQNEAQ. CDR3 length: 15 residues. V lost 5 bases and J lost 7; bases outside the gene matches: 9.

This chain joins TRBV20-1 and TRBJ1-2; TRBD1 might be the D (5 bases). The CDR3 is 13 residues long. Germline CDR1 is DFQATT and CDR2 is SNEGSKA (reference sequence). V dropped 5 bases and J dropped 6 bases, with 16 bases sitting between them. The CDR3 region is CSALGGAGNGYTF. CDR3 in DNA: TGCAGTGCTCTGGGGGGTGCCGGTAATGGCTACACCTTC.

This clonotype was recorded at least ten times. This chain's CDR3 is CASSSGTEETQYF. In nucleotides, the CDR3 is TGCGCCAGCAGCTCTGGGACAGAAGAGACCCAGTACTTC. The genes are TRBV5-1 and TRBJ2-5; 7 bases line up with TRBD1. J lost 3 bases, V lost 3 bases, and 2 bases had no gene match. Germline lookup yields CDR1 SGHRS and CDR2 YFSETQ. The CDR3 length is 13 residues.

This clonotype occurred many times. V gene TRBV4-3 combines with J gene TRBJ2-3; 9 bases agree with TRBD2. V trimming: 0 bases; J trimming: 2 bases; junction bases outside the gene matches: 9. CDR1 and CDR2 from the germline V gene are LGHNA and YSLEER. CDR3 length equals 18 residues. Written as DNA, the CDR3 is TGCGCCAGCAGCCAAGAGTTCGGCGGGGGGGCTCTCACAGATACGCAGTATTTT. Amino acid sequence: CASSQEFGGGALTDTQYF.

This chain uses TRBV6-2 or TRBV6-3 with TRBJ1-5; D ambiguous. V lost 6 bases, J lost 2 bases, and 14 bases lay in between. Germline V gives CDR1 MNHEY, CDR2 SVGEGT. The CDR3 is 15 amino acids. The CDR3: CASRDRDYGNQPQHF. The CDR3 DNA reads as TGTGCCAGCAGGGATAGAGACTATGGCAATCAGCCCCAGCATTTT.

Comment on this clonotype: Just one base apart from a much larger clone, this may be a read error. This rearrangement joins TRBV20-1 to TRBJ2-5; D possibly corresponds to TRBD2 (5 bases). Germline CDR1 DFQATT, CDR2 SNEGSKA (reference sequence). V lost 6 bases and J lost 11, with 22 bases in between. CDR3 length equals 13 residues. CDR3: CSADSTAMGEQYF. The CDR3 DNA follows: TGCAGTGCGGACTCCACAGCTATGGGTGAGCAGTACTTC.

V gene TRBV12-3 or TRBV12-4 combines with J gene TRBJ2-5, with TRBD2 as a possible D gene (7 bases). The CDR3 loop spans 15 amino acids. Trimming removed 6 bases from V and 9 bases from J, with 23 bases in between. The CDR3 nucleotides are TGTGCCAGCAGGGGGGGGCAGACGCCACGGGAGGCCCAGTACTTC. Translated: CASRGGQTPREAQYF.

This clonotype was found a few times. The V and J genes are TRBV6-6 and TRBJ2-2; unclear D gene. From germline, CDR1 is MNHNY and CDR2 SVGAGI (reference sequence). Trimming removed 3 bases from V and 9 bases from J, with 11 bases in between. The CDR3 extends over 13 amino acids. The CDR3 sequence is CASSYSPPRELFF. CDR3 DNA sequence: TGTGCCAGCAGTTATTCCCCCCCGAGGGAGCTGTTTTTT.

This clonotype was seen many times. The rearrangement links TRBV4-1 to TRBJ1-4, with D perhaps matching TRBD1 (6 bases). Trimming took off 4 bases at V and 8 bases at J, with 17 bases between the two ends. The CDR3 is 15 residues long. Germline assignment: CDR1 MGHRA and CDR2 YSYEKL. The CDR3 region is CASSLVRDTREKLFF. The DNA of the CDR3 is TGCGCCAGCAGCCTCGTACGGGACACGAGAGAAAAACTGTTTTTT.

On this clonotype itself: This may stem from a read error, because a much larger clone lies one nucleotide away. This chain links TRBV29-1 with TRBJ1-2; D uncertain. The CDR3 is 12 amino acids. CDR1 and CDR2 (germline): SQVTM, ANQGSEA. CDR3 sequence (DNA): TGCAGCGCTGAGAGGGTCGGGGATGGCTGCACCTTC. It yields the protein CSAERVGDGCTF.

The sample holds a few counts of this clonotype. The V call is TRBV7-9, the J call TRBJ1-5; unclear D gene. There are 13 residues in the CDR3. V lost 5 bases, J lost 7 bases, and 12 bases lay in between. Germline CDR1 SEHNR, CDR2 FQNEAQ (reference sequence). CDR3 sequence reads: CASSQYPQQPQHF. The CDR3 DNA follows: TGTGCCAGCAGCCAGTATCCCCAACAGCCCCAGCATTTT.